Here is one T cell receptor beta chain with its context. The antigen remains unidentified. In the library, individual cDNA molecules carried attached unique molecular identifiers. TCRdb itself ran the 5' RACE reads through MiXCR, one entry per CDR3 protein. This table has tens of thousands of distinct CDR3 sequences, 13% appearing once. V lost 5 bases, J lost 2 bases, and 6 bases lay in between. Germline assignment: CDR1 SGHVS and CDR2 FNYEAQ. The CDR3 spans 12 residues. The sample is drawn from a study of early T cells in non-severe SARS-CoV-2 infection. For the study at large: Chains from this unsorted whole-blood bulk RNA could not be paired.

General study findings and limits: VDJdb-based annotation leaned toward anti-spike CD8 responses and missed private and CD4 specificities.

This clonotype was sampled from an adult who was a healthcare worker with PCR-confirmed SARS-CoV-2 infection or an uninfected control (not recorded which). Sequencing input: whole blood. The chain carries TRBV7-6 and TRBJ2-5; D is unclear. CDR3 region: CASSQLQETQYF. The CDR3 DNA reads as TGTGCCAGCAGCCAACTACAAGAGACCCAGTACTTC. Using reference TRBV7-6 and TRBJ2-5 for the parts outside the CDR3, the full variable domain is GAGVSQSPRYKVTKRGQDVALRCDPISGHVSLYWYRQALGQGPEFLTYFNYEAQQDKSGLPNDRFSAERPEGSISTLTIQRTEQRDSAMYRCASSQLQETQYFGPGTRLLVL.